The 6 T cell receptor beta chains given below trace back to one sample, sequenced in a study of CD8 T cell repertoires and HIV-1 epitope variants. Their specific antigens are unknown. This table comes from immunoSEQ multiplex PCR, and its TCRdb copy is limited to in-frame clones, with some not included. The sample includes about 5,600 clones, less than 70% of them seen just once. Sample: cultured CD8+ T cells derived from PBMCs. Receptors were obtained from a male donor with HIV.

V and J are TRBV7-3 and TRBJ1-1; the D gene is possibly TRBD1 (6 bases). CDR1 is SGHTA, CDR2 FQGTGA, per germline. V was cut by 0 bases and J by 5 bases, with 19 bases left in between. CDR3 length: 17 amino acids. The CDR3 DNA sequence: TGTGCCAGCAGCTTAACGGGCTCTCCGGGGGCAGGGACTGAAGCTTTCTTT. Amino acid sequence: CASSLTGSPGAGTEAFF. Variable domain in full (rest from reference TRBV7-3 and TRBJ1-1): GAGVSQTPSNKVTEKGKYVELRCDPISGHTALYWYRQSLGQGPEFLIYFQGTGAADDSGLPNDRFFAVRPEGSVSTLKIQRTERGDSAVYLCASSLTGSPGAGTEAFFGQGTRLTVV.

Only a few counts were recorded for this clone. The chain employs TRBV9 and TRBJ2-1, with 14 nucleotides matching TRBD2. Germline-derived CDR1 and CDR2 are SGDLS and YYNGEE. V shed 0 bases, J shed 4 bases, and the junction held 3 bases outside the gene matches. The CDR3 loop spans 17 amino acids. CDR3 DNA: TGTGCCAGCAGCGTAGAGGGACTAGCGGGGGAATACAATGAGCAGTTCTTC. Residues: CASSVEGLAGEYNEQFF. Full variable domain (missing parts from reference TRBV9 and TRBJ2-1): DSGVTQTPKHLITATGQRVTLRCSPRSGDLSVYWYQQSLDQGLQFLIQYYNGEERAKGNILERFSAQQFPDLHSELNLSSLELGDSALYFCASSVEGLAGEYNEQFFGPGTRLTVL.

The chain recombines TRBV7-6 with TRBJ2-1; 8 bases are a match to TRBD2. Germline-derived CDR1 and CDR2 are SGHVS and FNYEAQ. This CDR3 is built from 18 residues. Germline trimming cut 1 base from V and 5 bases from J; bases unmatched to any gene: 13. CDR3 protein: CASSLDWRGGRRNNEQFF. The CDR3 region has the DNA TGTGCCAGCAGCTTAGATTGGCGGGGCGGGAGGAGGAACAATGAGCAGTTCTTC.

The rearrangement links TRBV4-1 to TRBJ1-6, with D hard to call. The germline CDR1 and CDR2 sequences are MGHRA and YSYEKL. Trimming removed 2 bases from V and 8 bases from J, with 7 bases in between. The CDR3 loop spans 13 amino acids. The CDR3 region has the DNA TGCGCCAGCAGCCAACTACTGGATTCACCCCTCCACTTT. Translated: CASSQLLDSPLHF.

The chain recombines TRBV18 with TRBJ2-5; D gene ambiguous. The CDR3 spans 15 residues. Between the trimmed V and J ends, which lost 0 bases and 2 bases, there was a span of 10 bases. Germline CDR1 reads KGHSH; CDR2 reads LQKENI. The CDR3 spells CASSPPTGGQETQYF. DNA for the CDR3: TGTGCCAGCTCACCACCTACGGGCGGTCAAGAGACCCAGTACTTC.

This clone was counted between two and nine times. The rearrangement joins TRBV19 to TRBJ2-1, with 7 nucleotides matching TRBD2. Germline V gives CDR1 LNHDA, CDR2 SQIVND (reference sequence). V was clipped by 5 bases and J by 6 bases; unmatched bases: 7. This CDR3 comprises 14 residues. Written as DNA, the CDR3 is TGTGCCAGTAGTTCGACCCCGGGGGGCAATGAGCAGTTCTTC. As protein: CASSSTPGGNEQFF.